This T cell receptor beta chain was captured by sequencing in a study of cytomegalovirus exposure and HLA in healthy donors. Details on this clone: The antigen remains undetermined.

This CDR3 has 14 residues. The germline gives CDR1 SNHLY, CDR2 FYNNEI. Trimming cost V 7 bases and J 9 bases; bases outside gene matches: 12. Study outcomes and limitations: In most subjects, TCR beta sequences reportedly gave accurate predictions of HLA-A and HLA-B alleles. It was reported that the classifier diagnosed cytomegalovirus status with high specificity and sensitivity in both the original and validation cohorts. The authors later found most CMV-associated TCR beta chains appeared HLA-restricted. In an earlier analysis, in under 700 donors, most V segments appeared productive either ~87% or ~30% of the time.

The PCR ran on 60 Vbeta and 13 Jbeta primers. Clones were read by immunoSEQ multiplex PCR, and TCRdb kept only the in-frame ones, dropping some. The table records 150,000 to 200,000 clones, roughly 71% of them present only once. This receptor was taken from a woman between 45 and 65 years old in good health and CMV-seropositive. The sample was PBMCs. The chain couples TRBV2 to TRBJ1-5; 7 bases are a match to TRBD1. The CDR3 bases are TGTGCCAGCACCCGGGACAGCACAAGGTCGCCCCAGCATTTT. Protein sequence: CASTRDSTRSPQHF.